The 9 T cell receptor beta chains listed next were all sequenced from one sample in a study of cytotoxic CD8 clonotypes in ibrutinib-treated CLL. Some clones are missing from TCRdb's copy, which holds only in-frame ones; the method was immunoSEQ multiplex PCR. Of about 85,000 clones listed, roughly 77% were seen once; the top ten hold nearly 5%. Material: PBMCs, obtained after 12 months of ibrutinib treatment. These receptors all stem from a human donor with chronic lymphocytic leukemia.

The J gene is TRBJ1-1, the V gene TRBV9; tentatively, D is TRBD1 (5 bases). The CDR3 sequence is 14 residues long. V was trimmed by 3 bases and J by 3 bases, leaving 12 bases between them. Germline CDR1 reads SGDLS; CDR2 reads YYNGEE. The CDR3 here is CASSASGGYTEAFF. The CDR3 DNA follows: TGTGCCAGCAGCGCCAGTGGGGGATACACTGAAGCTTTCTTT.

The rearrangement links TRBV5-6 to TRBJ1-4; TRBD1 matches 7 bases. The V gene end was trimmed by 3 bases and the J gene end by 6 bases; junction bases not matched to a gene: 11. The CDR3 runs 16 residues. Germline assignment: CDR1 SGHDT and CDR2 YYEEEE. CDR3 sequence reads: CASSWLPGTGDEKLFF. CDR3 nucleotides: TGTGCCAGCAGCTGGCTCCCCGGAACAGGGGATGAAAAACTGTTTTTT. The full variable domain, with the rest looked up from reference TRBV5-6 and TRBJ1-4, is DAGVTQSPTHLIKTRGQQVTLRCSPKSGHDTVSWYQQALGQGPQFIFQYYEEEERQRGNFPDRFSGHQFPNYSSELNVNALLLGDSALYLCASSWLPGTGDEKLFFGSGTQLSVL.

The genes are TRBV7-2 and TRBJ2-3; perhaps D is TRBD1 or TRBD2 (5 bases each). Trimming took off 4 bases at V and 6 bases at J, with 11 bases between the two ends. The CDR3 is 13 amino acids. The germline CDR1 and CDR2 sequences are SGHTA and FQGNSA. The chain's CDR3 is CASSSTRQDTQYF. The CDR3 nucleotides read TGTGCCAGCAGCTCCACTAGACAGGATACGCAGTATTTT.

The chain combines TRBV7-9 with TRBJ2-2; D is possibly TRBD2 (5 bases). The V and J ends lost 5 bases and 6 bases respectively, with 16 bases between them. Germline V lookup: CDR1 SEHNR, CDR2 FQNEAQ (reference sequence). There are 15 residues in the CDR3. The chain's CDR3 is CASSPEGGFSGELFF. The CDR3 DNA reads TGTGCCAGCAGCCCCGAGGGTGGCTTCTCCGGGGAGCTGTTTTTT.

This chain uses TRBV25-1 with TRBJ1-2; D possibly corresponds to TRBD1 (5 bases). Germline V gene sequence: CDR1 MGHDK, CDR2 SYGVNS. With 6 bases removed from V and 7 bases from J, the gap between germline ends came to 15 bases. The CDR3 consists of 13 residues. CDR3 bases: TGTGCCAGCAGCCCCGGGGCGAGGGGTGGCTACACCTTC. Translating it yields CASSPGARGGYTF.

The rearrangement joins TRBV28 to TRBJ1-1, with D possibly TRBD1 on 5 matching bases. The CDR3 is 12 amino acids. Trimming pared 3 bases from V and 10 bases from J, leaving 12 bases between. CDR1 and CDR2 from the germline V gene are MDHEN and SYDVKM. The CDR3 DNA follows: TGTGCCAGCAGTTTTCTGAGGCAGGGAGCTTTCTTT. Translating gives CASSFLRQGAFF.

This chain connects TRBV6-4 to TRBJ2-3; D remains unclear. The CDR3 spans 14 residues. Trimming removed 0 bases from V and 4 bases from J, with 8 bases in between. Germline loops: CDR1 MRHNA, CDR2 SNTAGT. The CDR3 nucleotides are TGTGCCAGCAGTGACTCGTCCGAGGCAGATACGCAGTATTTT. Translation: CASSDSSEADTQYF.

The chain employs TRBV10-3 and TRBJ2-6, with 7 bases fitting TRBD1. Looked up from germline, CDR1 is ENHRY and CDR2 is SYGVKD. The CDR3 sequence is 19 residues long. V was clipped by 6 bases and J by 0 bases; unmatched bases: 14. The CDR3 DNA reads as TGTGCCATCAGGAGGACAGGCCGAACCGGGAACTCTGGGGCCAACGTCCTGACTTTC. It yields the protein CAIRRTGRTGNSGANVLTF.

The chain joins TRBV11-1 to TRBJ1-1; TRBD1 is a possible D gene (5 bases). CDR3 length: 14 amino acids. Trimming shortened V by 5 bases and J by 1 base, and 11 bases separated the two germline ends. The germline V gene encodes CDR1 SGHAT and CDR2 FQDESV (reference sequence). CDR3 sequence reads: CASSQWGENTEAFF. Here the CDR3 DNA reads TGTGCCAGCAGCCAGTGGGGGGAGAACACTGAAGCTTTCTTT.